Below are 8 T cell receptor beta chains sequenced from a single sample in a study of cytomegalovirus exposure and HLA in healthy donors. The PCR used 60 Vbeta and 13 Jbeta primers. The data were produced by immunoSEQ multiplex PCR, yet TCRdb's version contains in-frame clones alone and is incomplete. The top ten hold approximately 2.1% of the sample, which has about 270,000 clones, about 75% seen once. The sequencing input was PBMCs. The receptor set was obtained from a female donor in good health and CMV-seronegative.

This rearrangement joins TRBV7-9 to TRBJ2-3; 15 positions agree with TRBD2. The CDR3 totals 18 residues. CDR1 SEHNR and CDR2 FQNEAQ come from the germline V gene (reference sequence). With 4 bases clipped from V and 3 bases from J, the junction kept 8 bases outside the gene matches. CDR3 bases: TGTGCCAGCAGCTCCCCCGGGACTAGCGGGAGGATGACAGATACGCAGTATTTT. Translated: CASSSPGTSGRMTDTQYF.

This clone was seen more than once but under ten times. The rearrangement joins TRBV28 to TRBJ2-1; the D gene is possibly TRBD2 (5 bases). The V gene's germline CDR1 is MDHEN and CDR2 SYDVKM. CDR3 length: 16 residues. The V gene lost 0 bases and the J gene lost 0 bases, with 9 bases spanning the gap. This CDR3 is CASSLWGAGSYNEQFF. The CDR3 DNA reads TGTGCCAGCAGTTTATGGGGAGCCGGCTCCTACAATGAGCAGTTCTTC.

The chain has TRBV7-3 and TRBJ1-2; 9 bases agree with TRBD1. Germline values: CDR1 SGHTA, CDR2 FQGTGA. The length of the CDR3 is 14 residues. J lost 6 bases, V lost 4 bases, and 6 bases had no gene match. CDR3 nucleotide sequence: TGTGCCAGCAGCTCAGTACAGGGGGCAAATGGCTACACCTTC. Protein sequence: CASSSVQGANGYTF.

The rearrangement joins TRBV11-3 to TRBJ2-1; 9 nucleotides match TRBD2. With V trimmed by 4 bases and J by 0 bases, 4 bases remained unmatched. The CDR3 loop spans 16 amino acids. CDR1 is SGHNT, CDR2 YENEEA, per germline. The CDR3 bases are TGTGCCAGCAGCTCGGGACTAGCTGGCTCCTACAATGAGCAGTTCTTC. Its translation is CASSSGLAGSYNEQFF.

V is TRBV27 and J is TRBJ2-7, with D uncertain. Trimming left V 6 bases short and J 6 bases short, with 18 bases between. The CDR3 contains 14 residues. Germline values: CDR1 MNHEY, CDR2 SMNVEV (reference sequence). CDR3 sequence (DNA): TGTGCCAGCAGCGTGATAGGTGACTCTGGCGAGCAGTACTTC. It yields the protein CASSVIGDSGEQYF.

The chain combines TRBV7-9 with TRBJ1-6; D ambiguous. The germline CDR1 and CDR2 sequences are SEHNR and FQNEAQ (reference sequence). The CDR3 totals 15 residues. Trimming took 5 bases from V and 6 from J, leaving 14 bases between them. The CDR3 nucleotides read TGTGCCAGCAGCCTCGCACGGGGTAGTAATTCACCCCTCCACTTT. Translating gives CASSLARGSNSPLHF. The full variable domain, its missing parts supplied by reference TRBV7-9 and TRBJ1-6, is DTGVSQNPRHKITKRGQNVTFRCDPISEHNRLYWYRQTLGQGPEFLTYFQNEAQLEKSRLLSDRFSAERPKGSFSTLEIQRTEQGDSAMYLCASSLARGSNSPLHFGNGTRLTVT.

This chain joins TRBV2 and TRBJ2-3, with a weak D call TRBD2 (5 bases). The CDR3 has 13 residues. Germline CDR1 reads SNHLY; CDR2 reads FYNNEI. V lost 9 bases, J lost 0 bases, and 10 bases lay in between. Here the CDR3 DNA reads TGTGCCAGGGTCGGGGAGAGCACAGATACGCAGTATTTT. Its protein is CARVGESTDTQYF.

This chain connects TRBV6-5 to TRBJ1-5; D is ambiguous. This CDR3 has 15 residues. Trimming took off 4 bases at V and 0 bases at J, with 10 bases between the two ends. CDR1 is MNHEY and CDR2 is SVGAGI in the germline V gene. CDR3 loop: CASSFSHYSNQPQHF. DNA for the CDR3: TGTGCCAGCAGTTTCTCGCACTATAGCAATCAGCCCCAGCATTTT.